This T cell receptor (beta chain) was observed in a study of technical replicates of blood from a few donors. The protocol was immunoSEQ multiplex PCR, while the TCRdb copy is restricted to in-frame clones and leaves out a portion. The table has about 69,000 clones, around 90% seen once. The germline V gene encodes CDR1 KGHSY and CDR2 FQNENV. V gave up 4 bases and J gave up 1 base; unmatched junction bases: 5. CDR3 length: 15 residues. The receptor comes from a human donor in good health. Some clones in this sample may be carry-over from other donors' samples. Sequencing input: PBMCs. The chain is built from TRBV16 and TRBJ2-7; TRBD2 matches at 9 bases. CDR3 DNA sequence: TGTGCCAGCAGCCCATCGGGACTAGCTTCCTACGAGCAGTACTTC. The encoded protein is CASSPSGLASYEQYF.